This T cell receptor (beta chain) was observed in a study of blood T cell repertoires in COVID-19. Overall study context: T cells, B-cell-depleted T cells, or PBMCs supplied cDNA or gDNA.

Trimming cost V 5 bases and J 2 bases; bases outside gene matches: 7. Germline loops: CDR1 LNHDA, CDR2 SQIVND (reference sequence). The CDR3 spans 16 residues. TCRdb's table, derived via immunoSEQ multiplex PCR, lists solely in-frame clones and lacks some. The repertoire has 20,000 to 30,000 clones, about 91% of them found once; the top ten carry more than 30%. The chain recombines TRBV19 with TRBJ1-5, with 9 bases matching TRBD1. Sequenced input: peripheral blood. The sequence came from a man between 70 and 80 years old with active COVID-19. CDR3 sequence reads: CASSALDRGRNQPQHF. CDR3 nucleotides: TGTGCCAGTAGTGCTTTGGACAGGGGTCGCAATCAGCCCCAGCATTTT.